The subject of this entry is one TCR beta chain. Using immunoSEQ multiplex PCR, the repertoire was profiled, and TCRdb retains in-frame clones only, with some absent. This repertoire shows about 320,000 clones, roughly nine tenths found once; its top ten account for about 4%. Individuals drawn from 24 US areas were about 18 to 95 years old. The study recruited exposed participants who had met a COVID-19 case within 2 weeks before entry. The germline CDR1 and CDR2 sequences are SEHNR and FQNEAQ (reference sequence). The CDR3 is 15 amino acids. V shed 1 base and J 2 bases; nucleotides not matched to a gene: 2. These data originate in a study of blood T cell repertoires in COVID-19. Overall study context: Some COVID-19 samples were acute and others convalescent; all came from the United States, Italy and Spain. The cDNA or gDNA used as material had been derived from T cells, B-cell-depleted T cells, or PBMCs.

The sequence came from a woman aged 25 to 39 who had been exposed to COVID-19. The sequencing sample was made of PBMCs or T cells enriched from blood (not recorded which). This chain links TRBV7-9 with TRBJ1-3; 7 bases fit TRBD1. The CDR3 region is CASSLGTGPGNTIYF. In DNA, the CDR3 is TGTGCCAGCAGCTTAGGGACAGGTCCTGGAAACACCATATATTTT.